The 28 T cell receptor beta chains below all came from one sample that was sequenced in a study of blood T cell repertoires in COVID-19 (dated by TCRdb to the early 2020s). The protocol used for the library was the immunoSEQ multiplex PCR assay. TCRdb obtained this table from immuneACCESS and retained in-frame rearrangements with V and J assigned. These tables miss some clones; where compared with another copy, unresolved V genes account for less than half of the shortfall, and the remainder is unexplained. In all, the sample holds 130,000 to 150,000 clones, and over 80% of those were seen once. The ten largest clones take up around 40% of the sample. The sample consisted of peripheral blood. These TCRs come from a man aged 50 to 60 who had recovered from COVID-19.

V gene TRBV18 combines with J gene TRBJ2-5; D ambiguous. CDR3 length equals 13 residues. Germline V gene sequence: CDR1 KGHSH, CDR2 LQKENI. V was cut by 2 bases and J by 2 bases, with 6 bases left in between. The CDR3 DNA is TGTGCCAGCTCACCATACCAGCAAGAGACCCAGTACTTC. It codes for CASSPYQQETQYF.

This chain connects TRBV13 to TRBJ2-5; D gene unclear. V lost 2 bases and J lost 5, with 9 bases in between. This CDR3 has 13 amino acids. CDR1 and CDR2 (germline): PRHDT, FYEKMQ (reference sequence). The CDR3 bases are TGTGCCAGCAGCTTACATGGAGTGGAGACCCAGTACTTC. It yields the protein CASSLHGVETQYF.

V is TRBV12-3 or TRBV12-4 and J is TRBJ1-2; 7 bases align to TRBD1. CDR3 length: 12 residues. Losses at the gene ends were 6 bases for V and 8 bases for J; bases not matched to a gene: 6. Here the CDR3 reads CASRAGGGGYTF. CDR3 DNA: TGTGCCAGCAGGGCAGGGGGAGGAGGCTACACCTTC.

The rearrangement links TRBV12-3 or TRBV12-4 to TRBJ2-3; D may be TRBD2 (5 bases). V was pared by 5 bases and J by 11 bases, with 11 bases between. The CDR3 consists of 11 residues. The CDR3 bases are TGTGCCAGCAGTCCATTGGAGGTGCAGTATTTT. Amino acids: CASSPLEVQYF.

The chain couples TRBV7-9 to TRBJ2-3, with 7 positions matching TRBD1. Germline trimming cut 2 bases from V and 0 bases from J; bases unmatched to any gene: 5. CDR1 is SEHNR and CDR2 is FQNEAQ in the germline V gene (reference sequence). This CDR3 contains 16 residues. In DNA, the CDR3 is TGTGCCAGCAGCTTACCCGGACAGGAAAGCACAGATACGCAGTATTTT. Amino acids: CASSLPGQESTDTQYF.

The rearrangement joins TRBV5-1 to TRBJ2-7, with D hard to call. The CDR3 runs 15 residues. The V gene lost 0 bases and the J gene lost 5 bases, with 15 bases spanning the gap. CDR1 SGHRS and CDR2 YFSETQ come from the germline V gene. The CDR3 protein is CASSLALSLVHEQYF. CDR3 bases: TGCGCCAGCAGCTTGGCCCTTTCTTTAGTCCACGAGCAGTACTTC.

This chain connects TRBV28 to TRBJ1-3; no definite D call. CDR1 and CDR2 from the germline V gene are MDHEN and SYDVKM. V was shortened by 5 bases and J by 0 bases, with 8 bases between the two germline ends. This CDR3 spans 14 amino acids. As DNA, the CDR3 is TGTGCCAGCAGTCCTTATAGCTCTGGAAACACCATATATTTT. It translates to CASSPYSSGNTIYF.

The chain carries TRBV6-5 and TRBJ1-3; D unresolved. The CDR3 is made up of 15 amino acids. Per the germline V gene, CDR1 is MNHEY and CDR2 is SVGAGI. The V end was cut by 5 bases, the J end by 0 bases, with 11 bases between. Here the CDR3 reads CASSPDPSSGNTIYF. CDR3 coding DNA: TGTGCCAGCAGTCCTGATCCGAGCTCTGGAAACACCATATATTTT.

The J gene is TRBJ2-1, the V gene TRBV24-1; 9 nucleotides line up with TRBD1. After removal of 4 bases from V and 4 bases from J, the junction contained 7 bases not matched to a gene. Germline CDR1 is KGHDR and CDR2 is SFDVKD. CDR3 length: 16 amino acids. CDR3 DNA sequence: TGTGCCACCAGTGAGGGGGGGACAGGGTTGTACAATGAGCAGTTCTTC. This gives the protein CATSEGGTGLYNEQFF.

The chain carries TRBV7-2 and TRBJ1-1; D not certain. The CDR3 is 16 amino acids. V was cut by 5 bases and J by 4 bases, with 20 bases left in between. Germline loops: CDR1 SGHTA, CDR2 FQGNSA. The CDR3 protein is CASSDTLTEFATEAFF. In DNA form, the CDR3 reads TGTGCCAGCAGCGATACATTGACTGAGTTCGCCACTGAAGCTTTCTTT.

The chain uses TRBV27 and TRBJ2-1; TRBD2 agrees at 15 bases. This CDR3 has 15 amino acids. After removal of 8 bases from V and 8 bases from J, the junction contained 7 bases not matched to a gene. Germline CDR1 is MNHEY and CDR2 is SMNVEV (reference sequence). The CDR3 region has the DNA TGTGCCAGCGGGCCCGGGACTAGCGGGGGGTATGAGCAGTTCTTC. It specifies CASGPGTSGGYEQFF.

The genes are TRBV5-8 and TRBJ2-5; 12 nucleotides match TRBD2. V was clipped by 6 bases and J by 3 bases; unmatched bases: 6. The CDR3 consists of 15 residues. Germline CDR1 is SGHTS and CDR2 is YDEGEE. The DNA for the CDR3 is TGTGCCAGCAAGGCTAGCGGGGGGGCCGAAGAGACCCAGTACTTC. Translated: CASKASGGAEETQYF.

This chain connects TRBV19 to TRBJ2-1, with D maybe TRBD1 (5 bases). Germline lookup yields CDR1 LNHDA and CDR2 SQIVND (reference sequence). Trimming took 7 bases from V and 4 from J, leaving 17 bases between them. The CDR3 sequence is 15 residues long. CDR3 amino acids: CASIKDKSTYNEQFF. The CDR3 nucleotides read TGTGCCAGTATTAAGGACAAGAGCACATACAATGAGCAGTTCTTC.

In its sample, this clone was seen a few times. The sample contains more than one DNA sequence encoding this CDR3. V gene TRBV6-5 combines with J gene TRBJ1-1, with D perhaps TRBD1 (6 bases). Germline loops: CDR1 MNHEY, CDR2 SVGAGI. CDR3 size: 14 residues. V lost 5 bases and J lost 1, with 11 bases in between. In DNA form, the CDR3 reads TGTGCCAGCAGTATCGAACAGGGGAACACTGAAGCTTTCTTT. Translated, it gives CASSIEQGNTEAFF.

CDR3 coding DNA: TGTGCCAGTAGAACAGGGGGCACTGAAGCTTTCTTT. It yields the protein CASRTGGTEAFF. The V gene is TRBV19, the J gene TRBJ1-1, with 8 bases identical to TRBD1. This CDR3 is 12 amino acids long. Trimming cost V 6 bases and J 4 bases; bases outside gene matches: 1. CDR1 is LNHDA and CDR2 is SQIVND in the germline V gene (reference sequence).

The rearrangement joins TRBV10-3 to TRBJ1-2, with a possible D match to TRBD1 (6 bases). Trimming shortened V by 0 bases and J by 9 bases, and 17 bases separated the two germline ends. The germline CDR1 and CDR2 sequences are ENHRY and SYGVKD. This CDR3 has 15 amino acids. The DNA of the CDR3 is TGTGCCATCAGTGAGTCAGCGCAGGGGTTGAGTAGCTACACCTTC. It yields the protein CAISESAQGLSSYTF.

The chain combines TRBV6-1 with TRBJ1-5; no reliable D call. Germline V lookup: CDR1 MNHNS, CDR2 SASEGT. The CDR3 is 14 amino acids. Trimming pared 1 base from V and 4 bases from J, leaving 8 bases between. In DNA form, the CDR3 reads TGTGCCAGCAGTGAAGTGTCGCGGAATCAGCCCCAGCATTTT. Translating gives CASSEVSRNQPQHF.

The chain's CDR3 is CACTNRGEETQYF. The CDR3 DNA reads TGTGCCTGCACGAACAGGGGTGAGGAGACCCAGTACTTC. The rearrangement links TRBV30 to TRBJ2-5; 7 nucleotides match TRBD1. With 6 bases clipped from V and 5 bases from J, the junction kept 9 bases outside the gene matches. The germline CDR1 and CDR2 sequences are GTSNPN and SVGIG (reference sequence). The CDR3 has 13 amino acids.

V is TRBV19 and J is TRBJ2-4, with 7 nucleotides matching TRBD2. Germline V CDR1 and CDR2: LNHDA, SQIVND (reference sequence). The CDR3 loop spans 17 amino acids. With V trimmed by 6 bases and J by 1 base, 12 bases remained unmatched. CDR3 bases: TGTGCCAGTAGCCTACGCCCCGGACTAGGCGCCAAAAACATTCAGTACTTC. This sequence encodes CASSLRPGLGAKNIQYF. The variable domain in full, with the rest retrieved from reference TRBV19 and TRBJ2-4, is DGGITQSPKYLFRKEGQNVTLSCEQNLNHDAMYWYRQDPGQGLRLIYYSQIVNDFQKGDIAEGYSVSREKKESFPLTVTSAQKNPTAFYLCASSLRPGLGAKNIQYFGAGTRLSVL.

The CDR3 loop is CATKASGRNLYGYTF. The CDR3 bases are TGTGCAACGAAGGCTAGCGGACGGAACCTTTATGGCTACACCTTC. This sequence joins TRBV19 and TRBJ1-2; D uncertain. Looked up from germline, CDR1 is LNHDA and CDR2 is SQIVND (reference sequence). The CDR3 extends over 15 amino acids.

The chain recombines TRBV6-5 with TRBJ1-3; the D gene is possibly TRBD1 (6 bases). V was pared by 5 bases and J by 2 bases, with 13 bases between. Germline V gives CDR1 MNHEY, CDR2 SVGAGI. The CDR3 sequence is 15 residues long. CDR3 in amino acids: CASSRGGRAGNTIYF. The CDR3 DNA reads as TGTGCCAGCAGTCGAGGGGGTAGAGCTGGAAACACCATATATTTT.

V and J are TRBV6-6 and TRBJ1-2, with D hard to call. V was shortened by 2 bases and J by 4 bases, with 5 bases between the two germline ends. The CDR3 loop spans 12 amino acids. Germline V CDR1 and CDR2: MNHNY, SVGAGI (reference sequence). DNA for the CDR3: TGTGCCAGCAGTTACGGCAGCTATGGCTACACCTTC. As protein: CASSYGSYGYTF.

The chain links TRBV7-3 to TRBJ2-2, with 9 bases that match TRBD2. The V gene's germline CDR1 is SGHTA and CDR2 FQGTGA. The trim removed 4 bases at V and 1 base at J, leaving 4 bases unmatched. The CDR3 extends over 16 amino acids. CDR3 in amino acids: CASSYKRGENTGELFF. The CDR3 DNA sequence: TGTGCCAGCAGCTATAAGCGGGGGGAGAACACCGGGGAGCTGTTTTTT.

V usage is TRBV5-4 and J usage is TRBJ2-5, with 10 bases matching TRBD1. This CDR3 is 13 amino acids long. Germline CDR1 SGHNT, CDR2 YYREEE (reference sequence). The trim removed 5 bases at V and 5 bases at J, leaving 3 bases unmatched. The CDR3 spells CASRGTGVETQYF. DNA of the CDR3: TGTGCCAGCAGGGGGACAGGGGTTGAGACCCAGTACTTC.

CDR3 protein: CASSYFGGYSNQPQHF. The CDR3, as DNA: TGTGCCAGCAGTTACTTCGGGGGATATAGCAATCAGCCCCAGCATTTT. The chain carries TRBV6-2 or TRBV6-3 and TRBJ1-5; tentative D call: TRBD1 (5 bases). Germline V CDR1 and CDR2: MNHEY, SVGEGT. V gave up 1 base and J gave up 0 bases, with 10 bases separating them. This CDR3 is built from 16 residues.

This chain connects TRBV4-1 to TRBJ1-2; D unresolved. The CDR3 has 14 residues. CDR1 and CDR2 from the germline V gene are MGHRA and YSYEKL. Trimming stripped 4 bases from V and 7 bases from J, with 16 bases between. CDR3 DNA sequence: TGCGCCAGCAGCCCCTTAATGGCAGGTGGTGGCTACACCTTC. This codes for CASSPLMAGGGYTF.

The chain is built from TRBV4-2 and TRBJ1-5, with D hard to call. CDR1 and CDR2 from the germline V gene are LGHNA and YNFKEQ. The CDR3 totals 16 residues. V gave up 0 bases and J gave up 2 bases, with 11 bases separating them. DNA for the CDR3: TGTGCCAGCAGCCAAGAGGGTCCGGGTCGCAATCAGCCCCAGCATTTT. This translates into CASSQEGPGRNQPQHF.

The gene calls are TRBV7-9 and TRBJ2-3, with D possibly being TRBD2 (5 bases). V lost 2 bases, J lost 2 bases, and 11 bases lay in between. Germline CDR1 is SEHNR and CDR2 is FQNEAQ (reference sequence). The CDR3 sequence is 15 residues long. The CDR3 DNA sequence: TGTGCCAGCAGCTTAAGTAGCGCTTACACAGATACGCAGTATTTT. This translates into CASSLSSAYTDTQYF. The entire variable domain, with the rest obtained from reference TRBV7-9 and TRBJ2-3, is as follows: DTGVSQNPRHKITKRGQNVTFRCDPISEHNRLYWYRQTLGQGPEFLTYFQNEAQLEKSRLLSDRFSAERPKGSFSTLEIQRTEQGDSAMYLCASSLSSAYTDTQYFGPGTRLTVL.